The following is a TCR beta chain sequence with its context. Its specificity is unknown. CDR1 and CDR2 (germline): LGHNA, YSLEER. Trimming took 0 bases from V and 5 from J; bases not matched to a gene: 10. This CDR3 region has 17 residues. The data are from a study of cytomegalovirus exposure and HLA in healthy donors. Overall study findings and caveats: Analyzed later, association rates of TCRs varied across HLA loci, with DRB1 most and HLA-C fewest.

The PCR made use of 60 Vbeta and 13 Jbeta primers. Clones were read by immunoSEQ multiplex PCR, and TCRdb kept only the in-frame ones, dropping some. Found here are 95,000 to 100,000 clones, 60% to 80% of them singletons; the top ten hold roughly 7.1%. Source material: PBMCs. The source of this sequence is a female donor in good health and CMV-seronegative. This chain joins TRBV4-3 and TRBJ1-2, with 9 bases matching TRBD1. Written as DNA, the CDR3 is TGCGCCAGCAGCCAAGATGTAGGAGACAGGGGGGCTTATGGCTACACCTTC. Translation: CASSQDVGDRGAYGYTF.